The 29 T cell receptor beta chains below come from one sample, sequenced in a study of CD4 and CD8 cells across lung adenocarcinoma regions. In TCRdb, the PCR reads were re-called with MiXCR into one record per CDR3 protein. The sample comprises around 20,000 distinct CDR3 sequences, roughly 46% of which are singletons, and less than 20% rests with the top ten. The sample was CD4+ T cells from the margin of a lung tumor. The receptor source for this set is a male donor with lung adenocarcinoma. The CD4 and CD8 labels of this study may be unreliable.

The rearrangement joins TRBV27 to TRBJ2-3; D gene uncertain. The CDR3 spans 12 residues. V lost 4 bases to trimming and J lost 4 bases, with 6 bases between them. The germline gives CDR1 MNHEY, CDR2 SMNVEV (reference sequence). DNA for the CDR3: TGTGCCAGCAGTTCCTCTTCAGATACGCAGTATTTT. This sequence encodes CASSSSSDTQYF.

V usage is TRBV6-1 and J usage is TRBJ2-5, with D perhaps being TRBD1 or TRBD2 (5 bases each). The V end lost 4 bases, the J end lost 6 bases, and 24 bases lay between the germline ends. Looked up from germline, CDR1 is MNHNS and CDR2 is SASEGT. The CDR3 covers 17 residues. The CDR3 is CASSAELGDRSKKTQYF. As DNA, the CDR3 is TGTGCCAGCAGTGCGGAACTGGGGGACCGATCCAAAAAGACCCAGTACTTC.

The chain joins TRBV6-4 to TRBJ2-5, with 7 bases fitting TRBD2. From germline, CDR1 is MRHNA and CDR2 SNTAGT. J gave up 3 bases and V 11 bases, and 15 bases lay outside the gene matches. The CDR3 is 15 residues long. As DNA, the CDR3 is TGTGCCGGGGGGGACGGGAGCCGTGACGAAGAGACCCAGTACTTC. It translates to CAGGDGSRDEETQYF.

Many counts were recorded for this clonotype. The chain joins TRBV30 to TRBJ2-5; D gene uncertain. Germline V gives CDR1 GTSNPN, CDR2 SVGIG (reference sequence). With 0 bases removed from V and 5 bases from J, the gap between germline ends came to 4 bases. The CDR3 is 11 residues long. CDR3 bases: TGTGCCTGGAGTGTCGGGGAGACCCAGTACTTC. It is translated as CAWSVGETQYF.

This clonotype came up many times. The genes are TRBV6-4 and TRBJ2-1, with 8 bases that match TRBD1. CDR3 length: 15 amino acids. The germline V gene has CDR1 MRHNA and CDR2 SNTAGT. J was trimmed by 4 bases and V by 5 bases; bases with no gene match: 7. CDR3 sequence: CASSFVQGGYNEQFF. In DNA, the CDR3 is TGTGCCAGCAGTTTCGTACAGGGGGGATACAATGAGCAGTTCTTC.

The V call is TRBV6-5, the J call TRBJ1-2; TRBD1 might be the D (5 bases). The CDR3 is made up of 13 amino acids. The V gene lost 4 bases and the J gene lost 13 bases, with 19 bases spanning the gap. Per germline, CDR1 MNHEY and CDR2 SVGAGI. The CDR3 DNA is TGTGCCAGCAGTTCTCGAGACGGGGCGGTGGCCACCTTC. It codes for CASSSRDGAVATF.

This chain links TRBV3-1 with TRBJ2-4; 7 positions match TRBD2. The CDR3 totals 15 residues. Per the germline V gene, CDR1 is LGHDT and CDR2 is YNNKEL (reference sequence). V shed 1 base and J 1 base; nucleotides not matched to a gene: 1. CDR3: CASSQGGGAKNIQYF. CDR3 DNA sequence: TGTGCCAGCAGCCAAGGGGGGGGGGCCAAAAACATTCAGTACTTC.

The genes are TRBV6-4 and TRBJ1-2; 7 positions agree with TRBD1. CDR3 length: 14 amino acids. Trimming removed 7 bases from V and 3 bases from J; junction bases left unmatched: 8. Per the germline V gene, CDR1 is MRHNA and CDR2 is SNTAGT. The CDR3 DNA follows: TGTGCCAGCAAGCGGCAGGGGGGCGACTATGGCTACACCTTC. It is translated as CASKRQGGDYGYTF.

With respect to this clonotype: One junction end does not reproduce the germline sequence, and a read error may be involved. The chain couples TRBV7-2 to TRBJ2-4; the D call may be TRBD1 or TRBD2 (5 bases each). This CDR3 comprises 14 residues. Germline V lookup: CDR1 SGHTA, CDR2 FQGNSA. CDR3 loop: CRSTGRRAKDTQYF. The CDR3 region has the DNA TGCCGCAGCACGGGGCGACGAGCCAAAGATACGCAGTACTTC.

The rearrangement joins TRBV6-1 to TRBJ2-5; 9 bases align to TRBD2. Trimming removed 4 bases from V and 3 bases from J; junction bases left unmatched: 21. Germline lookup yields CDR1 MNHNS and CDR2 SASEGT. This CDR3 spans 20 amino acids. CDR3 in amino acids: CASSALRWADPSGEEETQYF. The CDR3 bases are TGTGCCAGCAGTGCCCTCAGGTGGGCGGATCCTAGCGGGGAAGAAGAGACCCAGTACTTC.

This clonotype came up many times. The chain carries TRBV6-2 or TRBV6-3 and TRBJ2-5, with D unresolved. V lost 2 bases and J 1 base, leaving 8 bases between the germline ends. This CDR3 is 14 amino acids long. CDR1 is MNHEY and CDR2 is SVGEGT in the germline V gene. The CDR3: CASSYLGIQETQYF. As DNA, the CDR3 is TGTGCCAGCAGTTACCTGGGGATCCAAGAGACCCAGTACTTC.

As for this clonotype: The conserved closing phenylalanine or tryptophan is absent in this CDR3, likely reflecting a read error. The chain combines TRBV12-3 or TRBV12-4 with TRBJ2-5, with 8 bases fitting TRBD2. The J call may be wrong; the DNA end is better matched by TRBJ2-7. There are 16 residues in the CDR3. The CDR3 DNA is TGTGCCAGCAGCCTACCTACTAGCGGCGAGAACTACGAGCAGTACTAC. Translation gives CASSLPTSGENYEQYY.

V gene TRBV28 combines with J gene TRBJ2-7; D possibly corresponds to TRBD2 (5 bases). The germline gives CDR1 MDHEN, CDR2 SYDVKM. The CDR3 contains 15 residues. Trimming removed 3 bases at V and 1 base at J, with 13 bases between. The CDR3 is CASSLDQDFSYEQYF. The CDR3 nucleotides are TGTGCCAGCAGTTTGGACCAGGACTTTTCCTACGAGCAGTACTTC.

The CDR3 reads CASSQTTSGKETQYF. The CDR3 DNA sequence: TGTGCCAGCAGCCAAACTACTAGCGGGAAAGAGACCCAGTACTTC. The V and J genes are TRBV3-1 and TRBJ2-5; 10 positions match TRBD2. This CDR3 contains 15 residues. Germline V lookup: CDR1 LGHDT, CDR2 YNNKEL (reference sequence). V shed 2 bases and J 3 bases; nucleotides not matched to a gene: 3.

This clonotype was seen a handful of times. The chain uses TRBV9 and TRBJ2-5; D may be TRBD2 (5 bases). The CDR3 is 14 residues long. Germline-derived CDR1 and CDR2 are SGDLS and YYNGEE. The germline V and J ends were trimmed by 0 bases and 5 bases, with 11 bases remaining between them. The CDR3 loop is CASSVDLREETQYF. CDR3 in DNA: TGTGCCAGCAGCGTAGACCTTAGGGAGGAGACCCAGTACTTC.

The V call is TRBV6-1, the J call TRBJ2-3; TRBD2 might be the D (5 bases). V lost 6 bases and J lost 6, with 19 bases in between. Germline V gives CDR1 MNHNS, CDR2 SASEGT. There are 15 residues in the CDR3. The CDR3 region has the DNA TGTGCCAGCAGCCTGGCGGAGGTCGTCACTGATACGCAGTATTTT. It codes for CASSLAEVVTDTQYF.

For this clonotype: A read error may account for a junction end that differs from germline. The V call is TRBV10-2, the J call TRBJ2-4; maybe TRBD2 (6 bases). The germline gives CDR1 WSHSY, CDR2 SAAADI. The CDR3 has 14 residues. CDR3 amino acids: CGSSGLGAKNTQYF. CDR3 in DNA: TGCGGCAGCAGCGGGCTGGGAGCCAAAAACACGCAGTATTTC.

This sequence joins TRBV12-3 or TRBV12-4 and TRBJ2-6; D is unresolved. The CDR3 length is 15 residues. V lost 6 bases and J lost 1, with 10 bases in between. CDR3 sequence (DNA): TGTGCCAGCAGCCCCCCGGGTTCTGGGGCCAACGTCCTGACTTTC. This gives the protein CASSPPGSGANVLTF.

The chain couples TRBV6-1 to TRBJ2-1, with unresolved D. The CDR3 covers 11 residues. Germline V CDR1 and CDR2: MNHNS, SASEGT. Deletions cut 7 bases from V and 3 bases from J, with 4 bases between. CDR3 sequence (DNA): TGTGCCAGCACGGGCTACAATGAGCAGTTCTTC. As protein: CASTGYNEQFF.

V usage is TRBV6-1 and J usage is TRBJ2-2; 8 bases agree with TRBD1. The CDR3 contains 14 residues. V gave up 1 base and J gave up 5 bases; unmatched junction bases: 0. CDR1 and CDR2 (germline): MNHNS, SASEGT. The CDR3 here is CASSEGTGTGELFF. CDR3 coding DNA: TGTGCCAGCAGTGAAGGGACAGGGACCGGGGAGCTGTTTTTT.

This clonotype was observed many times. The chain combines TRBV25-1 with TRBJ2-1; D call uncertain. The CDR3 is 15 amino acids. Germline lookup yields CDR1 MGHDK and CDR2 SYGVNS. V lost 4 bases and J lost 9, with 19 bases in between. CDR3 sequence (DNA): TGTGCCAGCAGTGCAAACGGTCCCTGGAGTGCTGAGCAGTTCTTC. Protein sequence: CASSANGPWSAEQFF.

The CDR3 sequence is CASRGIGARLKDTQYF. CDR3 sequence (DNA): TGTGCCAGCAGGGGAATCGGGGCACGCCTCAAAGATACGCAGTACTTC. The chain uses TRBV27 and TRBJ2-3; perhaps D is TRBD1 or TRBD2 (5 bases each). The J call may not be correct, given that the DNA end is closer to TRBJ2-7. The CDR3 sequence is 16 residues long. Looked up from germline, CDR1 is MNHEY and CDR2 is SMNVEV (reference sequence).

As regards this clonotype: The junction shows a germline mismatch at one end, possibly a read error. J is TRBJ2-5 and V is TRBV6-1; 7 nucleotides align to TRBD2. In germline, CDR1 is MNHNS, CDR2 SASEGT. The CDR3 sequence is 16 residues long. The CDR3 DNA follows: TGTGCCAGCAGGGCCAATGGGGGGGGAGGCCACGAGACGCAGTACTTT. Translating gives CASRANGGGGHETQYF.

The sample holds many counts of this clonotype. The chain employs TRBV4-1 and TRBJ2-5; 16 nucleotides match TRBD2. This CDR3 contains 21 residues. Germline loops: CDR1 MGHRA, CDR2 YSYEKL. Trimming took 1 base from V and 5 from J; bases not matched to a gene: 16. The DNA for the CDR3 is TGCGCCAGCAGCCAAGTCCTTAGGGGGACTAGCGGGAGGGCCATGTCTGAGACCCAGTACTTC. As protein: CASSQVLRGTSGRAMSETQYF.

The J gene is TRBJ2-3, the V gene TRBV12-3 or TRBV12-4; perhaps TRBD2 as D (5 bases). The CDR3 spans 10 residues. The ends were cut back, 6 bases at V and 8 bases at J, with 6 bases in the middle. CDR3 sequence (DNA): TGTGCCAGCAGCCGGGGTACGCAGTATTTT. It translates to CASSRGTQYF.

This clonotype has only a few counts. A much larger clone differs from this one at a single base, so this may be a read error. J is TRBJ2-1 and V is TRBV6-1; D is undetermined. CDR1 is MNHNS and CDR2 is SASEGT in the germline V gene. With 0 bases removed from V and 10 bases from J, the gap between germline ends came to 10 bases. This CDR3 comprises 13 residues. The CDR3 reads CASSEASSYEQFF. The CDR3 DNA follows: TGTGCCAGCAGTGAAGCTAGCTCCTACGAGCAGTTCTTC.

V usage is TRBV6-1 and J usage is TRBJ2-5; D ambiguous. The CDR3 spans 13 residues. The V end was cut by 7 bases, the J end by 5 bases, with 14 bases between. CDR1 and CDR2 (germline): MNHNS, SASEGT. CDR3 sequence: CASTPLRGETQYF. The CDR3 coding sequence is TGTGCCAGCACCCCCCTGAGAGGTGAGACCCAGTACTTC.

The chain couples TRBV29-1 to TRBJ1-1, with TRBD1 matching over 9 bases. This CDR3 has 13 amino acids. Germline assignment: CDR1 SQVTM and CDR2 ANQGSEA. V lost 5 bases to trimming and J lost 7 bases; unmatched junction nucleotides: 8. The CDR3 region has the DNA TGCAGCGTTCTGGGACAGGGAATACTTGAAGCTTTCTTT. Protein sequence: CSVLGQGILEAFF.

This clonotype was seen ten or more times. The chain carries TRBV14 and TRBJ2-7, with 7 bases matching TRBD2. Germline CDR1 is SGHDN and CDR2 is FVKESK. This CDR3 is 14 amino acids long. V lost 4 bases and J lost 6; bases outside the gene matches: 9. DNA for the CDR3: TGTGCCAGCAGCCCGAGGACTAGGGTCCTCGAGCAGTACTTC. Translated, it gives CASSPRTRVLEQYF.